This passage covers 9 T cell receptor beta chains from one sample sequenced in a study of shared clonotypes between healthy human individuals. Sequencing used immunoSEQ multiplex PCR; TCRdb keeps in-frame clones, though not all of them. The sample includes approximately 100,000 clones, around 67% seen only once; the top ten take less than 50%. Material for sequencing was memory CD8+ T cells sorted from blood. Described subset: CD45RO+ cells pooled with CCR7-negative TemRA cells. The receptor set was obtained from a young man in good health.

Comments on this clone: This sample also contains other DNA sequences that code for the same CDR3. V usage is TRBV9 and J usage is TRBJ2-7; 9 bases map to TRBD1. V lost 0 bases to trimming and J lost 4 bases; unmatched junction nucleotides: 2. This CDR3 is 14 amino acids long. CDR1 and CDR2 (germline): SGDLS, YYNGEE. As DNA, the CDR3 is TGTGCCAGCAGCGTAGGGGGACAGGGTTACGAGCAGTACTTC. Amino acids: CASSVGGQGYEQYF. Drawing the rest from reference TRBV9 and TRBJ2-7, the complete variable domain is DSGVTQTPKHLITATGQRVTLRCSPRSGDLSVYWYQQSLDQGLQFLIQYYNGEERAKGNILERFSAQQFPDLHSELNLSSLELGDSALYFCASSVGGQGYEQYFGPGTRLTVT.

The chain uses TRBV28 and TRBJ1-2, with a possible D match to TRBD1 (6 bases). Germline V lookup: CDR1 MDHEN, CDR2 SYDVKM. This CDR3 contains 14 residues. Trimming removed 4 bases from V and 8 bases from J, with 17 bases in between. Here the CDR3 reads CASSSDTGYRGYTF. The CDR3, as DNA: TGTGCCAGCAGTTCCGACACAGGGTATCGCGGCTACACCTTC.

J is TRBJ1-1 and V is TRBV15; possible D gene TRBD1, 5 bases. From germline, CDR1 is LNHNV and CDR2 YYDKDF (reference sequence). Trimming cost V 6 bases and J 6 bases, with 8 bases left between them. This CDR3 spans 11 amino acids. CDR3 nucleotides: TGTGCCACCAGTACAGGTTCTGAAGCTTTCTTT. Translation gives CATSTGSEAFF.

A remark on this clone: This may be a read error, as it is one base from a much larger clone. Other nucleotide sequences in the sample specify the same CDR3. This chain links TRBV6-5 with TRBJ2-1; the match to TRBD2 covers 8 bases. This CDR3 is built from 14 residues. Per the germline V gene, CDR1 is MNHEY and CDR2 is SVGAGI. Trimming removed 6 bases from V and 0 bases from J; junction bases left unmatched: 1. The CDR3 DNA sequence: TGTGCCAGCAGAAGCGGGAGCTCCTACAATGAGCAGTTCTTC. It codes for CASRSGSSYNEQFF.

The V gene is TRBV27, the J gene TRBJ1-1; D is unresolved. The CDR3 is 15 residues long. CDR1 MNHEY and CDR2 SMNVEV come from the germline V gene (reference sequence). V lost 3 bases, J lost 3 bases, and 14 bases lay in between. CDR3 DNA: TGTGCCAGCAGTTTCTCCACCAGGTTTGACACTGAAGCTTTCTTT. Translated, it gives CASSFSTRFDTEAFF.

There are a few counts of this clone. V is TRBV10-3 and J is TRBJ2-1; the D is unclear. Between the trimmed V and J ends, which lost 3 bases and 6 bases, there was a span of 18 bases. The CDR3 length is 16 residues. CDR1 is ENHRY and CDR2 is SYGVKD in the germline V gene. CDR3 residues: CAISDSPDYQSNEQFF. DNA of the CDR3: TGTGCCATCAGTGATTCCCCGGATTACCAATCCAATGAGCAGTTCTTC.

The chain joins TRBV25-1 to TRBJ2-5; no firm D call. V dropped 1 base and J dropped 5 bases, with 17 bases sitting between them. The V gene's germline CDR1 is MGHDK and CDR2 SYGVNS. The CDR3 is made up of 16 amino acids. As DNA, the CDR3 is TGTGCCAGCAGTGAATTTATCGGTGGCTGGGTGGAGACCCAGTACTTC. This gives the protein CASSEFIGGWVETQYF. Supplemented by reference TRBV25-1 and TRBJ2-5, the full variable domain reads EADIYQTPRYLVIGTGKKITLECSQTMGHDKMYWYQQDPGMELHLIHYSYGVNSTEKGDLSSESTVSRIRTEHFPLTLESARPSHTSQYLCASSEFIGGWVETQYFGPGTRLLVL.

The rearrangement uses TRBV6-5 and TRBJ2-1; 8 bases are shared with TRBD1. Germline V gene lookup returns CDR1 MNHEY and CDR2 SVGAGI. With V trimmed by 5 bases and J by 8 bases, 5 bases remained unmatched. The CDR3 extends over 13 amino acids. CDR3 sequence (DNA): TGTGCCAGCAGTGGACAGGGTTCATATGAGCAGTTCTTC. This codes for CASSGQGSYEQFF.

The rearrangement links TRBV5-4 to TRBJ1-1; possible D gene TRBD1, 5 bases. Between the trimmed V and J ends, which lost 0 bases and 5 bases, there was a span of 11 bases. This CDR3 spans 14 amino acids. Germline values: CDR1 SGHNT, CDR2 YYREEE (reference sequence). The CDR3 region is CASSLVGGSTEAFF. The CDR3 bases are TGTGCCAGCAGCTTGGTGGGGGGGAGTACTGAAGCTTTCTTT.